The clone carrying this T cell receptor beta chain has just one count. Its antigen is not known. The data are from a study of CD8+CD57+ T cells in acquired aplastic anemia. On the study more broadly: Each DNA sample taken from sorted CD4+ and CD8+ cells came to 3 to 3.5 ug on average. On average, healthy donors gave 10 million to 14 million reads for CD4+ cells. Study results and caveats: A significant difference in CD8+ Simpson's diversity between patients and controls was not found. Overlap between patients and controls comprised 25 to 30 CD8+ CDR3 sequences.

The CDR3 consists of 15 residues. CDR1 and CDR2 (germline): SGHRS, YFSETQ. Genomic DNA templated the TCR beta VDJ and CDR3 profiling. TCRdb re-derived calls from the reads in MiXCR, one entry per CDR3 protein. This sample yields 400,000 to 450,000 distinct CDR3 sequences, of which just under 70% are seen a single time; 4% belongs to the top ten. This clonotype was obtained from a human donor in good health, serving as a control. The V call is TRBV5-1, the J call TRBJ2-7; D unclear. The J call may be mistaken, given a closer DNA end match to TRBJ2-1. Sequenced input: sorted CD4+, CD8+, or CD8+CD57+ T cells (not recorded which) from PBMCs. CDR3 amino acids: CASSLDRLVLNEQFF. The CDR3 DNA sequence: TGCGCCAGCAGCTTAGATCGACTGGTCCTAAATGAGCAGTTCTTC.